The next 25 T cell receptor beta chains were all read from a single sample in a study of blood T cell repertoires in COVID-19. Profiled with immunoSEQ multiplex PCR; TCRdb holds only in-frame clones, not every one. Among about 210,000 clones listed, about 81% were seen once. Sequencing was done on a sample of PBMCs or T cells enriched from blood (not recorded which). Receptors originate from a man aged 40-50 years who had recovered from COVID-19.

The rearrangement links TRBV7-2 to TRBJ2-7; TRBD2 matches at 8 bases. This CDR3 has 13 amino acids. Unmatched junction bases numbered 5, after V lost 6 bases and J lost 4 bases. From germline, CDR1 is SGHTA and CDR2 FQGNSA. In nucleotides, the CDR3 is TGTGCCAGCAGTCCCCGGGGGGGGTACGAGCAGTACTTC. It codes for CASSPRGGYEQYF.

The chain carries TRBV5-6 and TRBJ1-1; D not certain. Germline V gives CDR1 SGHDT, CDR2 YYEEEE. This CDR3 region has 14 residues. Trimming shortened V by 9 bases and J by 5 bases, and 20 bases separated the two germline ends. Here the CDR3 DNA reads TGTGCCAACCTTGTCGAGGCCCGGAGGACTGAAGCTTTCTTT. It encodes CANLVEARRTEAFF. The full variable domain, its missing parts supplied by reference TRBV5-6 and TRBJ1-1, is DAGVTQSPTHLIKTRGQQVTLRCSPKSGHDTVSWYQQALGQGPQFIFQYYEEEERQRGNFPDRFSGHQFPNYSSELNVNALLLGDSALYLCANLVEARRTEAFFGQGTRLTVV.

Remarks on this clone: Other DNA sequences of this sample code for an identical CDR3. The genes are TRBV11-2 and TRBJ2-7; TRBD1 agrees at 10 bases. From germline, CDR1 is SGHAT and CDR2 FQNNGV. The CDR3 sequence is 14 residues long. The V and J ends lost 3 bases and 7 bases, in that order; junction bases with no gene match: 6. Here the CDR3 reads CASSFGTGVGEQYF. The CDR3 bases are TGTGCCAGCAGCTTCGGGACAGGGGTGGGGGAGCAGTACTTC.

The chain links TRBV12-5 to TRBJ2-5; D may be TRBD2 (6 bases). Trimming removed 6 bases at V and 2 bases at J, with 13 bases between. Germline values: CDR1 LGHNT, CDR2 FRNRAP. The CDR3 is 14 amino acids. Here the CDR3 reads CASGRGSGQETQYF. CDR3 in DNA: TGTGCTAGTGGCCGGGGGAGCGGTCAAGAGACCCAGTACTTC.

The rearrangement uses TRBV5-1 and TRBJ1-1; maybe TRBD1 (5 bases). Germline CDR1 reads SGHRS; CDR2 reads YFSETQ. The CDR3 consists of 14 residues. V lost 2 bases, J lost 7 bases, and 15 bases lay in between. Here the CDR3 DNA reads TGCGCCAGCAGCTTAAAATGGGGGGTAGGTGAAGCTTTCTTT. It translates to CASSLKWGVGEAFF.

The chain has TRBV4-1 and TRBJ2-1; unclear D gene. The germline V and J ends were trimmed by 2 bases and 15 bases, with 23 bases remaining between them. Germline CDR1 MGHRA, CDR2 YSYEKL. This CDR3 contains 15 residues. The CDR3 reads CASSQNVMAEPRRFF. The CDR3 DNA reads TGCGCCAGCAGCCAAAATGTAATGGCGGAACCTCGACGGTTCTTC.

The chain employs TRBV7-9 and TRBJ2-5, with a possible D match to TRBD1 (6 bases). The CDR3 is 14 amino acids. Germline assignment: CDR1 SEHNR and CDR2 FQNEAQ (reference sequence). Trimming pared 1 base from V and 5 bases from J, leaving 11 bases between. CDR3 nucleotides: TGTGCCAGCAGCTTAGACAGGGAAAAGGAGACCCAGTACTTC. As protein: CASSLDREKETQYF.

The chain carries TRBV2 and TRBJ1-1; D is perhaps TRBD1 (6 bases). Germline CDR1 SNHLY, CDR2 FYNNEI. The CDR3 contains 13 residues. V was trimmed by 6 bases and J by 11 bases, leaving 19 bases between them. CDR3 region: CASSAGTLIRAFF. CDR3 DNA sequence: TGTGCCAGCAGCGCCGGGACACTTATAAGGGCTTTCTTT.

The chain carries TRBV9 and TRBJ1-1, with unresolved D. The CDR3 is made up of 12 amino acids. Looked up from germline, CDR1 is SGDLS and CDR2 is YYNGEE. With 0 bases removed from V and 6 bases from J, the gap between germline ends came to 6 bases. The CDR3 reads CASSVGGSEAFF. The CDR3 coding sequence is TGTGCCAGCAGCGTAGGCGGATCTGAAGCTTTCTTT.

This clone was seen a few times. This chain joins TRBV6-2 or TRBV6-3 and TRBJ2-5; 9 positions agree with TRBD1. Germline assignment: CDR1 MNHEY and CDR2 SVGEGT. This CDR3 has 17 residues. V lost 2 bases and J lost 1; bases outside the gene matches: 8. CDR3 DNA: TGTGCCAGCAGTTACCCCGGACAGGGGAGAGTCCAAGAGACCCAGTACTTC. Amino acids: CASSYPGQGRVQETQYF.

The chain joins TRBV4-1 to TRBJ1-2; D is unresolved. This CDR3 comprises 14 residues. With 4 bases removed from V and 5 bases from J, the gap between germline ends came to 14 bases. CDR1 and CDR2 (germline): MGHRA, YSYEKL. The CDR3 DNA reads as TGCGCCAGCAGCCGGGCAAGTAAAGCATATGGCTACACCTTC. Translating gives CASSRASKAYGYTF.

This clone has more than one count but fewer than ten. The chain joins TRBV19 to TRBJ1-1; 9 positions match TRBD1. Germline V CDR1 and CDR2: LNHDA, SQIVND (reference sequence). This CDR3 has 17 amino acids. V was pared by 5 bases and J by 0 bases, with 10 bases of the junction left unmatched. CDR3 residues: CASSGLDRGWMNTEAFF. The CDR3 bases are TGTGCCAGTAGTGGCCTAGACAGGGGGTGGATGAACACTGAAGCTTTCTTT.

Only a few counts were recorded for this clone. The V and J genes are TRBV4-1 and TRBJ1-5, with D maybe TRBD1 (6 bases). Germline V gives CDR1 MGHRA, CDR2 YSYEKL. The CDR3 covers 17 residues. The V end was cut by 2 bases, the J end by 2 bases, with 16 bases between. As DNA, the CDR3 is TGCGCCAGCAGCCAAATACCTCCGGCAGGGGGCAATCAGCCCCAGCATTTT. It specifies CASSQIPPAGGNQPQHF.

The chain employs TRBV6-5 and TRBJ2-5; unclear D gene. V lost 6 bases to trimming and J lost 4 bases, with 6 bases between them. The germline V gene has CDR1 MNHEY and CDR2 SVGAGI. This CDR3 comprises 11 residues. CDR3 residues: CASRFGETQYF. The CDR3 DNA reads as TGTGCCAGCAGGTTCGGAGAGACCCAGTACTTC.

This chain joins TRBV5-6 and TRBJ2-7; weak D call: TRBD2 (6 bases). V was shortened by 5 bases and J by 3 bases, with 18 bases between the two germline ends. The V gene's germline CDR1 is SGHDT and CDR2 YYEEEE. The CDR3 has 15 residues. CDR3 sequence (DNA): TGTGCCAGCAGTCTCGCCGGGGGTCTCGACTACGAGCAGTACTTC. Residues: CASSLAGGLDYEQYF.

In DNA form, the CDR3 reads TGTGCCAGCAGCCAACCGGGACTAAGTAATACGCAGTATTTT. Its protein product is CASSQPGLSNTQYF. The J gene is TRBJ2-3, the V gene TRBV14, with 7 bases matching TRBD2. With V trimmed by 2 bases and J by 7 bases, 6 bases remained unmatched. From germline, CDR1 is SGHDN and CDR2 FVKESK. The CDR3 consists of 14 residues.

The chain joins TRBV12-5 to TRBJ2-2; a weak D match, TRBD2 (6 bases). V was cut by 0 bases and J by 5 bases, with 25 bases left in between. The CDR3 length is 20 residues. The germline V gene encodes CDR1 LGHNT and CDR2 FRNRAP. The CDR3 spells CASGLVPSSGGVSRTGELFF. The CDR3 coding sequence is TGTGCTAGTGGTTTGGTACCAAGTTCTGGCGGGGTCTCGCGTACCGGGGAGCTGTTTTTT. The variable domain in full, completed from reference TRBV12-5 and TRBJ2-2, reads DARVTQTPRHKVTEMGQEVTMRCQPILGHNTVFWYRQTMMQGLELLAYFRNRAPLDDSGMPKDRFSAEMPDATLATLKIQPSEPRDSAVYFCASGLVPSSGGVSRTGELFFGEGSRLTVL.

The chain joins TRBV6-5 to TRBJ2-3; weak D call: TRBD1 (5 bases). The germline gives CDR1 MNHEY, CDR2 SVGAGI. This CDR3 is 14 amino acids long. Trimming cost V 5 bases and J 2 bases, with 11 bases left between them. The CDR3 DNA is TGTGCCAGCAGTCTCGACAGATTCACAGATACGCAGTATTTT. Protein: CASSLDRFTDTQYF.

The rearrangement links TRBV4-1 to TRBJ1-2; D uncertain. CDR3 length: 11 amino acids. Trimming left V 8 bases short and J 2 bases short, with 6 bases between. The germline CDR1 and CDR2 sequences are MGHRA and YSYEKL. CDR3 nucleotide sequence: TGCGCCAGCGGGGAGAACTATGGCTACACCTTC. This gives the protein CASGENYGYTF.

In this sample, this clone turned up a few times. CDR3 protein: CASSYFSSDPGGYTF. The CDR3, as DNA: TGTGCCAGCAGTTATTTTTCCTCCGACCCGGGGGGCTACACCTTC. The chain has TRBV2 and TRBJ1-2; no firm D call. Trimming pared 5 bases from V and 8 bases from J, leaving 21 bases between. Looked up from germline, CDR1 is SNHLY and CDR2 is FYNNEI. This CDR3 region has 15 residues.

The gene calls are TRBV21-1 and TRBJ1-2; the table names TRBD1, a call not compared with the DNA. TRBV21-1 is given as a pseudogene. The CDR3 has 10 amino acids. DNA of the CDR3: TGTGCCAGCAGCAGCAGGGCTAAGACCTTC. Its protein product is CASSSRAKTF.

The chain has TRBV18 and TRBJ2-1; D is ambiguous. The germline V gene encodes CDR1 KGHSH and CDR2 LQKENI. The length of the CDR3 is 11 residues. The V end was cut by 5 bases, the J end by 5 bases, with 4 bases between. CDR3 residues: CASSANNEQFF. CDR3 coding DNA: TGTGCCAGCTCAGCGAACAATGAGCAGTTCTTC.

CDR3 sequence: CASSQMMGQATYNEQFF. The CDR3 DNA sequence: TGTGCCAGCAGCCAAATGATGGGACAGGCTACCTACAATGAGCAGTTCTTC. The chain joins TRBV14 to TRBJ2-1; 8 bases are a match to TRBD1. There are 17 residues in the CDR3. Germline loops: CDR1 SGHDN, CDR2 FVKESK. V shed 2 bases and J 2 bases; nucleotides not matched to a gene: 8.

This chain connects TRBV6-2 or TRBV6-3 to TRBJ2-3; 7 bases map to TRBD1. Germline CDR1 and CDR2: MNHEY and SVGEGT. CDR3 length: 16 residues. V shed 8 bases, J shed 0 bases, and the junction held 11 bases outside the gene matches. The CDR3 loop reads CASGSNRGISTDTQYF. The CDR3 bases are TGTGCCAGCGGTTCCAACAGGGGAATTAGCACAGATACGCAGTATTTT.

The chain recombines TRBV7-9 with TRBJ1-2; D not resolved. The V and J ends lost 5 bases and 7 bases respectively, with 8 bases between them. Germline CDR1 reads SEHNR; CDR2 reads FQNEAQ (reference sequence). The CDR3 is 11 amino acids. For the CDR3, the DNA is TGTGCCAGCAGCCGCGGCCTTGGCTACACCTTC. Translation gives CASSRGLGYTF.